These T cell receptor beta chains were read from a single sample in a study of cytomegalovirus exposure and HLA in healthy donors. The repertoire was sequenced with immunoSEQ multiplex PCR; TCRdb's copy has only in-frame clones and lacks some. In the table there are 200,000 or so clones, 75% to 95% of which are singletons. The sequenced sample was PBMCs. These TCRs come from a woman aged 18 to 35 in good health and CMV-seronegative. Each CDR3 is given with its conserved first and last residue. D genes are given only for firm matches. Only some rows state a clone size, as once, few, many or a class for expanded clones.

j_call: TRBJ1-1; d_call: NA; cdr3_length: 14; clone_size: NA; v_call: TRBV2; cdr3_nt: TGTGCCAGCACCCTAGGAGGTCAGAACACTGAAGCTTTCTTT; cdr3_aa: CASTLGGQNTEAFF
j_call: TRBJ1-1; d_call: TRBD1; cdr3_length: 16; clone_size: NA; v_call: TRBV27; cdr3_nt: TGTGCCACCCCAGTCCCGGGACAGGGGCGGGACACTGAAGCTTTCTTT; cdr3_aa: CATPVPGQGRDTEAFF
j_call: TRBJ1-2; d_call: NA; cdr3_length: 13; clone_size: NA; v_call: TRBV18; cdr3_nt: TGTGCCAGCTCACCGGGGGGAATGTATGGCTACACCTTC; cdr3_aa: CASSPGGMYGYTF
j_call: TRBJ2-7; d_call: TRBD2; cdr3_length: 15; clone_size: NA; v_call: TRBV7-9; cdr3_nt: TGTGCCAGCAGCCAAGGGACTAGCGGGACCTACGAGCAGTACTTC; cdr3_aa: CASSQGTSGTYEQYF
j_call: TRBJ2-7; d_call: TRBD2; cdr3_length: 13; clone_size: few; v_call: TRBV30; cdr3_nt: TGTGCCTGGACCTGGGGGGAGGGCCGTGAGCAGTACTTC; cdr3_aa: CAWTWGEGREQYF
j_call: TRBJ2-7; d_call: TRBD2; cdr3_length: 15; clone_size: NA; v_call: TRBV19; cdr3_nt: TGTGCCAGTAGTCTAGAGCGGGACTTAGCCTACGAGCAGTACTTC; cdr3_aa: CASSLERDLAYEQYF
j_call: TRBJ2-1; d_call: TRBD1; cdr3_length: 15; clone_size: NA; v_call: TRBV7-9; cdr3_nt: TGTGCCAGCAGCCCCAAGGGGGCGGGTTACAATGAGCAGTTCTTC; cdr3_aa: CASSPKGAGYNEQFF
j_call: TRBJ2-1; d_call: TRBD2; cdr3_length: 15; clone_size: NA; v_call: TRBV4-1; cdr3_nt: TGCGCCAGCAGCCCTCAAGCGGGGGTATACGATGAGCAGTTCTTC; cdr3_aa: CASSPQAGVYDEQFF
j_call: TRBJ2-7; d_call: NA; cdr3_length: 15; clone_size: NA; v_call: TRBV9; cdr3_nt: TGTGCCAGCAGCGAGGAGGGGACAGAATTCTACGAGCAGTACTTC; cdr3_aa: CASSEEGTEFYEQYF
j_call: TRBJ2-5; d_call: NA; cdr3_length: 16; clone_size: once; v_call: TRBV9; cdr3_nt: TGTGCCAGCAGCGTAGGCGGGCAGGAGTATTTCGAGACCCAGTACTTC; cdr3_aa: CASSVGGQEYFETQYF
j_call: TRBJ2-7; d_call: NA; cdr3_length: 14; clone_size: NA; v_call: TRBV6-5; cdr3_nt: TGTGCCAGCAGGCAAACAGGGTTATCCTACGAGCAGTACTTC; cdr3_aa: CASRQTGLSYEQYF
j_call: TRBJ1-3; d_call: NA; cdr3_length: 13; clone_size: NA; v_call: TRBV29-1; cdr3_nt: TGCAGCGTTTGGACAGACTCTGGAAACACCATATATTTT; cdr3_aa: CSVWTDSGNTIYF
j_call: TRBJ2-7; d_call: NA; cdr3_length: 11; clone_size: NA; v_call: TRBV20-1; cdr3_nt: TGCAGTGCTAGTTTGGTGAGCGAGCAGTACTTC; cdr3_aa: CSASLVSEQYF
j_call: TRBJ2-7; d_call: NA; cdr3_length: 15; clone_size: NA; v_call: TRBV9; cdr3_nt: TGTGCCAGCAGCGTAGCGGCCAGGGGCTCCTACGAGCAGTACTTC; cdr3_aa: CASSVAARGSYEQYF
j_call: TRBJ1-2; d_call: TRBD1; cdr3_length: 14; clone_size: NA; v_call: TRBV30; cdr3_nt: TGTGCCTGGAACTCGAGGGGGCCCCACTATGGCTACACCTTC; cdr3_aa: CAWNSRGPHYGYTF
j_call: TRBJ2-1; d_call: TRBD2; cdr3_length: 14; clone_size: NA; v_call: TRBV5-6; cdr3_nt: TGTGCCAGCAGCATAAGCGGGAGGGGGAATGAGCAGTTCTTC; cdr3_aa: CASSISGRGNEQFF
j_call: TRBJ2-7; d_call: TRBD1; cdr3_length: 14; clone_size: NA; v_call: TRBV5-6; cdr3_nt: TGTGCCAGCAGCTTGGTAGGGACAGCCTACGAGCAGTACTTC; cdr3_aa: CASSLVGTAYEQYF
j_call: TRBJ2-3; d_call: NA; cdr3_length: 14; clone_size: NA; v_call: TRBV6-1; cdr3_nt: TGTGCCAGCAGTGGCGGTCGACGCACAGATACGCAGTATTTT; cdr3_aa: CASSGGRRTDTQYF
j_call: TRBJ1-3; d_call: TRBD1; cdr3_length: 16; clone_size: NA; v_call: TRBV2; cdr3_nt: TGTGCCAGCAGTGCCACAGGGGTAGTAACTGGAAACACCATATATTTT; cdr3_aa: CASSATGVVTGNTIYF
j_call: TRBJ1-1; d_call: TRBD1; cdr3_length: 14; clone_size: NA; v_call: TRBV19; cdr3_nt: TGTGCCAGTAGTGACACAGGGGGCTACACTGAAGCTTTCTTT; cdr3_aa: CASSDTGGYTEAFF
j_call: TRBJ2-7; d_call: TRBD2; cdr3_length: 15; clone_size: NA; v_call: TRBV7-6; cdr3_nt: TGTGCCAGCAGCTCAGGACTAGCGGGAGTGCAAGAGCAGTACTTC; cdr3_aa: CASSSGLAGVQEQYF
j_call: TRBJ1-2; d_call: TRBD1; cdr3_length: 16; clone_size: NA; v_call: TRBV7-9; cdr3_nt: TGTGCCAGCAGCTTAGCCGATTGGGACAGGGATAGAGGCTACACCTTC; cdr3_aa: CASSLADWDRDRGYTF
j_call: TRBJ2-3; d_call: TRBD2; cdr3_length: 16; clone_size: NA; v_call: TRBV2; cdr3_nt: TGTGCCAGCAGTGAAGGCAGTCTAGCGGGCTCAGATACGCAGTATTTT; cdr3_aa: CASSEGSLAGSDTQYF
j_call: TRBJ1-1; d_call: NA; cdr3_length: 13; clone_size: NA; v_call: TRBV7-2; cdr3_nt: TGTGCCAGCAGCCCACTCGGGGGGGCTGAAGCTTTCTTT; cdr3_aa: CASSPLGGAEAFF
j_call: TRBJ1-1; d_call: NA; cdr3_length: 12; clone_size: NA; v_call: TRBV9; cdr3_nt: TGTGCCAGCAGCGCCCCGGACAAAAGGGCTTTCTTT; cdr3_aa: CASSAPDKRAFF
j_call: TRBJ2-1; d_call: NA; cdr3_length: 19; clone_size: NA; v_call: TRBV9; cdr3_nt: TGTGCCAGCAGCGTAGCGTCGGATGCGGGGTCCGTTCTATACAATGAGCAGTTCTTC; cdr3_aa: CASSVASDAGSVLYNEQFF
j_call: TRBJ2-1; d_call: NA; cdr3_length: 14; clone_size: NA; v_call: TRBV19; cdr3_nt: TGTGCCAGTAGTATCCCGTCTAGCTCGGCTGAGCAGTTCTTC; cdr3_aa: CASSIPSSSAEQFF
j_call: TRBJ2-2; d_call: TRBD2; cdr3_length: 16; clone_size: NA; v_call: TRBV9; cdr3_nt: TGTGCCAGCAGCGTAGGCGTCGGGAGGGGCACCGGGGAGCTGTTTTTT; cdr3_aa: CASSVGVGRGTGELFF
j_call: TRBJ1-1; d_call: NA; cdr3_length: 13; clone_size: NA; v_call: TRBV11-3; cdr3_nt: TGTGCCAGCACTCACCCCGAGTGGACTGAAGCTTTCTTT; cdr3_aa: CASTHPEWTEAFF